Included here is one T cell receptor beta chain sequence, with context. What it recognizes is unknown. Mismatch with germline at one junction end may stem from a read error. This specimen includes other DNA sequences encoding the same CDR3. Selected positively for CCR7 and CD45RO-negative, naive CD8 cells excluded terminally differentiated effector memory CD45RA+ cells. Healthy HIV-negative adults with no recent acute infections or vaccinations were recruited as donors. Everyone who donated was a Caucasian adult who lived in Nashville, Tennessee. This sample stems from a study of shared clonotypes between healthy human individuals. The study's findings and limits: Several donors held about 5% of naive CD4 clonotypes in common.

This CDR3 spans 11 amino acids. Germline V CDR1 and CDR2: WSHSY, SAAADI. As originally analysed: Junction-only sequences without quality scores came from ImmunoSEQ, so filtering differed. The table came from immunoSEQ multiplex PCR; TCRdb's copy has only in-frame clones and leaves some out. Clone size and the V and J calls come from that table; the DNA yielded D and trimming. The sample gives some 2,100,000 clones, approximately 94% of which show up once; under 2% is in the top ten. Sequencing used naive CD8+ T cells from PBMCs. The sequence derives from a man aged 18 to 30 in good health. Some clones in this sample may be carry-over from other donors' samples. This rearrangement joins TRBV10-2 to TRBJ2-7; D is unresolved. CDR3 DNA: TGCGCCAGCAGTGAGTCCTTCGAGCAGTACTTC. It codes for CASSESFEQYF.